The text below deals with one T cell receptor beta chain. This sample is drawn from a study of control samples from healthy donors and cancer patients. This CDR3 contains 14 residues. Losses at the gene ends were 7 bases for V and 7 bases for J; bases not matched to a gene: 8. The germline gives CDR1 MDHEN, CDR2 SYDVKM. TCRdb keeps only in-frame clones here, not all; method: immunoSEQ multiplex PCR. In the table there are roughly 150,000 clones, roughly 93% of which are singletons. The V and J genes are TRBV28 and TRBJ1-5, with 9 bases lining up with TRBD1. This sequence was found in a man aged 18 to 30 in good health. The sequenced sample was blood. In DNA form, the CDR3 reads TGTGCCAGCATCCTGGACAGGGGAGACCAGCCCCAGCATTTT. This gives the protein CASILDRGDQPQHF.